This TCR beta chain originates from a study of identical twins. Through template switching, a universal primer site was introduced, and the cDNA contained unique molecular identifiers. In TCRdb, the 5' RACE reads were re-called with MiXCR into one record per CDR3 protein. The table records more than 400,000 distinct CDR3 sequences, roughly 15% of them present only once. This clonotype was observed once. Its antigen is still unknown. Everyone who donated was a healthy Caucasian. The CDR3 spans 14 residues. V shed 3 bases and J shed 6 bases, with 15 bases lying between them. The germline CDR1 and CDR2 sequences are SGDLS and YYNGEE. Whole-study results and caveats: Sequences that were beta out-of-frame showed weaker excess twin sharing.

Separately, the same data were catalogued under a study of yellow fever vaccine responses in identical twins.

The sequence came from a woman aged 18 to 35 in good health. The rearrangement joins TRBV9 to TRBJ1-1; a weak D match, TRBD1 (5 bases). The specimen was CD4+ T cells sorted from blood. The CDR3 DNA follows: TGTGCCAGCAGCGCCCAATTTGGGGGTTCTGAAGCTTTCTTT. Its protein product is CASSAQFGGSEAFF.